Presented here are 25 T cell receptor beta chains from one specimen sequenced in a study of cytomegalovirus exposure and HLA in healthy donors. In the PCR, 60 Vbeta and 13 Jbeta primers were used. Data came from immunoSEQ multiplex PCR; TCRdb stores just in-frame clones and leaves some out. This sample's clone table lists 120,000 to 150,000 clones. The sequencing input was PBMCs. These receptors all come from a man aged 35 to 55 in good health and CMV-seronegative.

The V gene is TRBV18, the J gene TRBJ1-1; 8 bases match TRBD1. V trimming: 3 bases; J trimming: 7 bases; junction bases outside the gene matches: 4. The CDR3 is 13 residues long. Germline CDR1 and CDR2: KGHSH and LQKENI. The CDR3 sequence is CASSPGQAIEAFF. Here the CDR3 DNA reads TGTGCCAGCTCACCGGGACAGGCCATTGAAGCTTTCTTT.

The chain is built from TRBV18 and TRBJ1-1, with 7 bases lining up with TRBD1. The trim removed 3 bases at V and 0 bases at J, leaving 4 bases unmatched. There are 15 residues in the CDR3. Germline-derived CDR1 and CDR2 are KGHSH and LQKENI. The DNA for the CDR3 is TGTGCCAGCTCACCGGGACAGAACATGAACACTGAAGCTTTCTTT. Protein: CASSPGQNMNTEAFF.

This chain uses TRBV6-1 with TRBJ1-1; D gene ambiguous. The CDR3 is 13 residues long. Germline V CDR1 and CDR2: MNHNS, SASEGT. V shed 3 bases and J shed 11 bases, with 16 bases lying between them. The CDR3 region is CASSDLITNGAFF. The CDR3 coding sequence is TGTGCCAGCAGTGACTTAATAACAAACGGGGCTTTCTTT.

CDR3 sequence reads: CASRRTGEPQHF. The CDR3 region has the DNA TGTGCCAGCAGACGGACAGGGGAGCCCCAGCATTTT. The rearrangement joins TRBV28 to TRBJ1-5; 9 nucleotides agree with TRBD1. Germline V lookup: CDR1 MDHEN, CDR2 SYDVKM. V was clipped by 6 bases and J by 8 bases; unmatched bases: 2. This CDR3 is 12 amino acids long.

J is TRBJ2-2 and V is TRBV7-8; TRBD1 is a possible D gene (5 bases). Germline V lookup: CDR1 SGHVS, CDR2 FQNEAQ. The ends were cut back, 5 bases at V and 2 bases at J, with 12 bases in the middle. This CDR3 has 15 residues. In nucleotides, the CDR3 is TGTGCCAGCAGCCGAACAGGAGCTAACACCGGGGAGCTGTTTTTT. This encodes CASSRTGANTGELFF.

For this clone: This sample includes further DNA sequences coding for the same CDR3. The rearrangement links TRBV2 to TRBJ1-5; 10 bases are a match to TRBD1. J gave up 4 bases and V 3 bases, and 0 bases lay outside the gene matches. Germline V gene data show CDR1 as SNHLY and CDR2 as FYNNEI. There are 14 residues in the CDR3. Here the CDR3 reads CASSEGQGNQPQHF. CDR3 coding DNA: TGTGCCAGCAGTGAGGGACAGGGGAATCAGCCCCAGCATTTT.

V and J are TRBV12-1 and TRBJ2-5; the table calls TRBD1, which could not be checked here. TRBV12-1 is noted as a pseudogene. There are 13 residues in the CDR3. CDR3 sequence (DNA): TGTGCCAGCAGCAAGGGGGTGGGCGAGACCCAGTACTTC. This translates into CASSKGVGETQYF.

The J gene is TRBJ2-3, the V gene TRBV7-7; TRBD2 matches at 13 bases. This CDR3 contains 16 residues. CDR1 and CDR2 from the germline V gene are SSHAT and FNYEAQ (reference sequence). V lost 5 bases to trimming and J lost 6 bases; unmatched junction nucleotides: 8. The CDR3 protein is CASSPRQTSGGDTQYF. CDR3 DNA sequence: TGTGCCAGCAGCCCCCGCCAGACTAGCGGGGGGGATACGCAGTATTTT.

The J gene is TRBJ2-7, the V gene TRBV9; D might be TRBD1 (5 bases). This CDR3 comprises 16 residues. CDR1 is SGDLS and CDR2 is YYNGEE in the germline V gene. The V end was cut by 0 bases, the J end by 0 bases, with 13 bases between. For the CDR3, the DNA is TGTGCCAGCAGCGTAGGGCAGGGCCGACACTCCTACGAGCAGTACTTC. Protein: CASSVGQGRHSYEQYF.

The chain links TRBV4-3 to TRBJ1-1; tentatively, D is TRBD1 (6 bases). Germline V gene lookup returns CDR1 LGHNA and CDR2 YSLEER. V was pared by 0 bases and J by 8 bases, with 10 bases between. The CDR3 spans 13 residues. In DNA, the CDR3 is TGCGCCAGCAGCCAAGATATGGACAGAGAAGCTTTCTTT. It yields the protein CASSQDMDREAFF.

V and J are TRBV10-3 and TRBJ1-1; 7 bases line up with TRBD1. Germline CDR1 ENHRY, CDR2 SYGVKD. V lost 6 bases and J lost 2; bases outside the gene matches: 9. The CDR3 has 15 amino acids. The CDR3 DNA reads TGTGCCATCAGAGACCGTGGGACAGCAAACACTGAAGCTTTCTTT. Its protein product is CAIRDRGTANTEAFF.

CDR3 residues: CASWTDNSYEQYF. DNA for the CDR3: TGTGCCAGCTGGACGGACAACTCCTACGAGCAGTACTTC. This rearrangement joins TRBV6-1 to TRBJ2-7; TRBD1 is a possible D gene (5 bases). This CDR3 has 13 amino acids. Trimming removed 8 bases from V and 0 bases from J, with 11 bases in between. Germline-derived CDR1 and CDR2 are MNHNS and SASEGT.

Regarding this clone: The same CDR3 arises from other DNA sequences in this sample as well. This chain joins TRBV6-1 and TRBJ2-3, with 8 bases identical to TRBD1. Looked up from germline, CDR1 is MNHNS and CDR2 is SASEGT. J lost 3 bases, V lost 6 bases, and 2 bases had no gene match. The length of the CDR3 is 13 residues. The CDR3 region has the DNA TGTGCCAGCAGAGACAGGGGAACAGATACGCAGTATTTT. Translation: CASRDRGTDTQYF.

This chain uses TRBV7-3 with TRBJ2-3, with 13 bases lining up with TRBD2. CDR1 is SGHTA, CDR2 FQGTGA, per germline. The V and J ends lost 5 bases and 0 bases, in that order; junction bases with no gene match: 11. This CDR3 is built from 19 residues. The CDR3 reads CASSPTAGLAGTSTDTQYF. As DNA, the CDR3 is TGTGCCAGCAGCCCCACGGCGGGACTAGCGGGGACTAGCACAGATACGCAGTATTTT.

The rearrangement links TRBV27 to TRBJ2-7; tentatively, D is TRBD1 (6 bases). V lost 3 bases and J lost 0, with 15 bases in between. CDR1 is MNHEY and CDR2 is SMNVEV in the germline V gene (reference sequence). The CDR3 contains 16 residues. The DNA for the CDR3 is TGTGCCAGCAGTTTGGGGCGGAACAGGGCCTCCTACGAGCAGTACTTC. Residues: CASSLGRNRASYEQYF.

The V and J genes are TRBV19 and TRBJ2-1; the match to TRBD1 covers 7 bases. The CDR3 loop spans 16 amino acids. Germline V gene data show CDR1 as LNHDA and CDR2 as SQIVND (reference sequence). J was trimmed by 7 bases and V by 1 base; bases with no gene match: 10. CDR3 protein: CASSIGTGALKNEQFF. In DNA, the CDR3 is TGTGCCAGTAGTATAGGAACAGGGGCGCTTAAAAATGAGCAGTTCTTC.

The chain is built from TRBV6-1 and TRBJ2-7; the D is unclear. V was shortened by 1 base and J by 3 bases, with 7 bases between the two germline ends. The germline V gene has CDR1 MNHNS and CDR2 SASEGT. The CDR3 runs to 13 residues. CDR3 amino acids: CASSEVTNYEQYF. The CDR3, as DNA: TGTGCCAGCAGTGAAGTGACAAACTACGAGCAGTACTTC.

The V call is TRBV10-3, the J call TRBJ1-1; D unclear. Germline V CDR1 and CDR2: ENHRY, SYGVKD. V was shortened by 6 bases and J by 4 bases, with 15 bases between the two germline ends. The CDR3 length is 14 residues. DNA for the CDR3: TGTGCCATCAGGGAAGCCCGGGGAAGCACTGAAGCTTTCTTT. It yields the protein CAIREARGSTEAFF.

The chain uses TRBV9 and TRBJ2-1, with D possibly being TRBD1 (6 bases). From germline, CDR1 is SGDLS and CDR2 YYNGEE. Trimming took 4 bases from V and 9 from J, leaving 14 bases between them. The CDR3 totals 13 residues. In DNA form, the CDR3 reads TGTGCCAGCAGCCCCCGTTCAGGGGTTGAGCAGTTCTTC. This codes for CASSPRSGVEQFF. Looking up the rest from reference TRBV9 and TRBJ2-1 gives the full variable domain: DSGVTQTPKHLITATGQRVTLRCSPRSGDLSVYWYQQSLDQGLQFLIQYYNGEERAKGNILERFSAQQFPDLHSELNLSSLELGDSALYFCASSPRSGVEQFFGPGTRLTVL.

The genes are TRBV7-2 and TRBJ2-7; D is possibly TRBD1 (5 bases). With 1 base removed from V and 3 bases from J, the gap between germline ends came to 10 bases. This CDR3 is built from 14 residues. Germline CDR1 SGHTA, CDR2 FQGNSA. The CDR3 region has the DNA TGTGCCAGCAGCTTAGTGGGGCAGGGCTACGAGCAGTACTTC. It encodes CASSLVGQGYEQYF.

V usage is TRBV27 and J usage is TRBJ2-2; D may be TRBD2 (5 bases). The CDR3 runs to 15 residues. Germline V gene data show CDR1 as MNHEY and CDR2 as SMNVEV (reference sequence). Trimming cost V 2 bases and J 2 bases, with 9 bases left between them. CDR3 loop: CASSLRGLNTGELFF. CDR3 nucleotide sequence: TGTGCCAGCAGTTTAAGAGGGCTTAACACCGGGGAGCTGTTTTTT.

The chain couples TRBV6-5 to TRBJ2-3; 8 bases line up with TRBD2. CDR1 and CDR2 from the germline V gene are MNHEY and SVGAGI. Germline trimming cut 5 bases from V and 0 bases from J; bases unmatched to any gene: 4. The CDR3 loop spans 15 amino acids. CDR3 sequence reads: CASSRLASSTDTQYF. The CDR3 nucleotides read TGTGCCAGCAGTAGACTAGCGTCCAGCACAGATACGCAGTATTTT.

The CDR3 is CASSQGSGFNEKLFF. DNA of the CDR3: TGCGCCAGCAGCCAAGGTTCAGGGTTTAATGAAAAACTGTTTTTT. The J gene is TRBJ1-4, the V gene TRBV4-1; D is possibly TRBD1 (5 bases). Per germline, CDR1 MGHRA and CDR2 YSYEKL. The V end lost 1 base, the J end lost 4 bases, and 10 bases lay between the germline ends. The CDR3 runs 15 residues.

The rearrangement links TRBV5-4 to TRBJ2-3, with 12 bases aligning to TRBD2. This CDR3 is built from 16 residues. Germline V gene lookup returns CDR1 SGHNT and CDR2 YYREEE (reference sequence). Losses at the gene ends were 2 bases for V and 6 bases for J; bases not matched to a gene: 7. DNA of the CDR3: TGTGCCAGCAGCTTTCGGCTAGCGGGGGGGGGTGATACGCAGTATTTT. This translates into CASSFRLAGGGDTQYF.

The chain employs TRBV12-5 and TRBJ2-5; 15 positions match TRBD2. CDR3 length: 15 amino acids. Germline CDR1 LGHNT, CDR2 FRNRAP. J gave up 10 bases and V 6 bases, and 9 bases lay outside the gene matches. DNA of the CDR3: TGTGCTAGTGGACCGCCGGGACTAGCGGGGGGCGACCAGTACTTC. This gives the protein CASGPPGLAGGDQYF. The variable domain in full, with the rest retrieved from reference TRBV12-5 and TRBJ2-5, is DARVTQTPRHKVTEMGQEVTMRCQPILGHNTVFWYRQTMMQGLELLAYFRNRAPLDDSGMPKDRFSAEMPDATLATLKIQPSEPRDSAVYFCASGPPGLAGGDQYFGPGTRLLVL.